Below are 25 T cell receptor beta chains sequenced from a single sample in a study of T cell changes during pregnancy in multiple sclerosis. The repertoire was sequenced with immunoSEQ multiplex PCR; TCRdb's copy has only in-frame clones and lacks some. The profile covers some 68,000 clones, with roughly nine tenths appearing a single time and more than 1.4% taken by the ten largest. Here the sequenced sample was peripheral blood, taken in the second trimester of pregnancy. These receptor sequences come from a female donor with multiple sclerosis, enrolled in a pregnancy study.

V gene TRBV2 combines with J gene TRBJ2-1; no definite D call. The CDR3 has 10 residues. Germline CDR1 reads SNHLY; CDR2 reads FYNNEI. Trimming took off 10 bases at V and 7 bases at J, with 8 bases between the two ends. The CDR3 coding sequence is TGTGCCACCCAGAGGAATGAGCAGTTCTTC. Its translation: CATQRNEQFF.

The chain combines TRBV7-9 with TRBJ2-1; TRBD2 matches 16 bases. This CDR3 region has 15 residues. Losses at the gene ends were 5 bases for V and 11 bases for J; bases not matched to a gene: 6. The germline V gene has CDR1 SEHNR and CDR2 FQNEAQ (reference sequence). CDR3 DNA sequence: TGTGCCAGCAGCCCAGGGACTAGCGGGGGGGTGAAGCAGTTCTTC. Its translation is CASSPGTSGGVKQFF. The full variable domain, in which reference TRBV7-9 and TRBJ2-1 provide the parts outside the CDR3, is DTGVSQNPRHKITKRGQNVTFRCDPISEHNRLYWYRQTLGQGPEFLTYFQNEAQLEKSRLLSDRFSAERPKGSFSTLEIQRTEQGDSAMYLCASSPGTSGGVKQFFGPGTRLTVL.

This clone was seen more than once but under ten times. This chain links TRBV6-5 with TRBJ1-1; the D gene is possibly TRBD1 (6 bases). The CDR3 contains 12 residues. V was trimmed by 10 bases and J by 1 base, leaving 10 bases between them. From germline, CDR1 is MNHEY and CDR2 SVGAGI. CDR3 residues: CAIGQWNTEAFF. The CDR3 coding sequence is TGTGCCATCGGACAGTGGAACACTGAAGCTTTCTTT.

V and J are TRBV10-1 and TRBJ1-1; D perhaps matches TRBD1 (5 bases). Germline CDR1 is WNHNN and CDR2 is SYGVQD (reference sequence). The CDR3 sequence is 13 residues long. V lost 6 bases and J 1 base, leaving 9 bases between the germline ends. The CDR3 loop is CASSWQGNTEAFF. DNA for the CDR3: TGCGCCAGCAGCTGGCAGGGGAACACTGAAGCTTTCTTT.

V and J are TRBV6-5 and TRBJ1-3; tentative D call: TRBD1 (5 bases). Germline values: CDR1 MNHEY, CDR2 SVGAGI. This CDR3 spans 13 amino acids. The V end was cut by 2 bases, the J end by 4 bases, with 6 bases between. In DNA form, the CDR3 reads TGTGCCAGCAGTTACGACAGAGGAAACACCATATATTTT. Encoded protein: CASSYDRGNTIYF.

This rearrangement joins TRBV14 to TRBJ1-1; TRBD1 might be the D (5 bases). CDR3 size: 16 residues. Germline V CDR1 and CDR2: SGHDN, FVKESK. V was trimmed by 5 bases and J by 5 bases, leaving 21 bases between them. As DNA, the CDR3 is TGTGCCAGCAGCAATGGGGGACTGGCCTTTGGGACTGAAGCTTTCTTT. Translating gives CASSNGGLAFGTEAFF.

The J gene is TRBJ2-7, the V gene TRBV4-1; perhaps TRBD1 as D (5 bases). Trimming left V 0 bases short and J 3 bases short, with 18 bases between. This CDR3 is built from 17 residues. Germline assignment: CDR1 MGHRA and CDR2 YSYEKL. CDR3 sequence (DNA): TGCGCCAGCAGCCAAGAGGGCCTCAGGGCTGGCTACTACGAGCAGTACTTC. This encodes CASSQEGLRAGYYEQYF.

V and J are TRBV7-9 and TRBJ2-1; D possibly corresponds to TRBD2 (5 bases). The ends were cut back, 3 bases at V and 1 base at J, with 7 bases in the middle. The CDR3 sequence is 14 residues long. CDR1 SEHNR and CDR2 FQNEAQ come from the germline V gene (reference sequence). The CDR3 DNA reads as TGTGCCAGCAGCTTCAGCGGTTCCTACAATGAGCAGTTCTTC. It translates to CASSFSGSYNEQFF.

The chain is built from TRBV7-3 and TRBJ2-2; 7 nucleotides line up with TRBD1. Germline CDR1 is SGHTA and CDR2 is FQGTGA. The CDR3 contains 15 residues. V trimming: 0 bases; J trimming: 4 bases; junction bases outside the gene matches: 2. This chain's CDR3 is CASSLTTGSTGELFF. CDR3 nucleotide sequence: TGTGCCAGCAGCTTAACGACAGGGAGCACCGGGGAGCTGTTTTTT.

CDR3 DNA: TGTGCCAGCAGCGGGGACAGGGAGGACGGGGAGCTGTTTTTT. Translated: CASSGDREDGELFF. The chain uses TRBV9 and TRBJ2-2, with TRBD1 identical over 9 bases. The length of the CDR3 is 14 residues. Per the germline V gene, CDR1 is SGDLS and CDR2 is YYNGEE. Trimming cost V 3 bases and J 7 bases; bases outside gene matches: 4.

The chain recombines TRBV6-4 with TRBJ2-3, with 10 bases aligning to TRBD2. The CDR3 extends over 15 amino acids. CDR1 is MRHNA and CDR2 is SNTAGT in the germline V gene. The ends lost 6 bases at V and 0 bases at J; junction bases unmatched: 3. CDR3 in DNA: TGTGCCAGCAGCACTAGCGGGGACAGCACAGATACGCAGTATTTT. This translates into CASSTSGDSTDTQYF.

This chain joins TRBV30 and TRBJ1-2; no clear D gene. V dropped 0 bases and J dropped 6 bases, with 11 bases sitting between them. The CDR3 has 13 amino acids. Germline V gene data show CDR1 as GTSNPN and CDR2 as SVGIG (reference sequence). The CDR3 nucleotides are TGTGCCTGGAGTGTACTTGAGGCACATGGCTACACCTTC. Translation gives CAWSVLEAHGYTF.

The CDR3 nucleotides read TGTGCCAGCAGGATAGGACAGGGAGACGGCTACACCTTC. It specifies CASRIGQGDGYTF. V usage is TRBV6-6 and J usage is TRBJ1-2, with 8 nucleotides matching TRBD1. The CDR3 is 13 amino acids. After removal of 6 bases from V and 8 bases from J, the junction contained 8 bases not matched to a gene. The germline V gene encodes CDR1 MNHNY and CDR2 SVGAGI (reference sequence).

The V gene is TRBV7-3, the J gene TRBJ2-1; TRBD1 might be the D (5 bases). Trimming left V 5 bases short and J 5 bases short, with 13 bases between. Per germline, CDR1 SGHTA and CDR2 FQGTGA. The CDR3 covers 14 residues. The CDR3: CASSPQGFNNEQFF. The CDR3 DNA sequence: TGTGCCAGCAGCCCCCAGGGTTTCAACAATGAGCAGTTCTTC.

The chain couples TRBV5-4 to TRBJ2-7, with D possibly being TRBD2 (5 bases). Trimming pared 0 bases from V and 4 bases from J, leaving 14 bases between. The CDR3 covers 15 residues. Germline CDR1 SGHNT, CDR2 YYREEE (reference sequence). The CDR3 DNA reads as TGTGCCAGCAGCTTGGGTGGTGGGAGCGGTTACGAGCAGTACTTC. This sequence encodes CASSLGGGSGYEQYF.

This chain joins TRBV6-6 and TRBJ2-7; possible D gene TRBD2, 6 bases. CDR1 is MNHNY, CDR2 SVGAGI, per germline (reference sequence). The CDR3 has 15 residues. Trimming left V 4 bases short and J 2 bases short, with 15 bases between. CDR3 in amino acids: CASSLLAPQTYEQYF. In DNA form, the CDR3 reads TGTGCCAGCAGTTTACTAGCTCCACAGACCTACGAGCAGTACTTC.

The V and J genes are TRBV6-5 and TRBJ2-5, with a possible D match to TRBD2 (5 bases). V was pared by 11 bases and J by 7 bases, with 14 bases between. This CDR3 comprises 11 residues. CDR1 and CDR2 from the germline V gene are MNHEY and SVGAGI. The CDR3 region is CAVGLMATQYF. Here the CDR3 DNA reads TGTGCCGTAGGACTGATGGCGACCCAGTACTTC.

This chain uses TRBV14 with TRBJ1-3; 8 bases agree with TRBD1. Per germline, CDR1 SGHDN and CDR2 FVKESK. This CDR3 region has 15 residues. J was trimmed by 3 bases and V by 1 base; bases with no gene match: 2. Written as DNA, the CDR3 is TGTGCCAGCAGCCAAGGGACAGGGTATGGAAACACCATATATTTT. Its translation: CASSQGTGYGNTIYF.

The count of this clone is one. This sequence joins TRBV6-5 and TRBJ1-3, with D perhaps matching TRBD1 (5 bases). The germline V and J ends were trimmed by 5 bases and 2 bases, with 13 bases remaining between them. Germline CDR1 is MNHEY and CDR2 is SVGAGI. The CDR3 runs to 15 residues. The CDR3 DNA reads as TGTGCCAGCAGTCAACGTCCGGGGGCTGGAAACACCATATATTTT. Its protein is CASSQRPGAGNTIYF.

The chain joins TRBV14 to TRBJ2-7; possible D gene TRBD2, 6 bases. Germline assignment: CDR1 SGHDN and CDR2 FVKESK. The V and J ends lost 0 bases and 4 bases respectively, with 16 bases between them. The CDR3 totals 16 residues. CDR3 DNA: TGTGCCAGCAGCCAAGAATCCGGAGCGGGTGGGTACGAGCAGTACTTC. This sequence encodes CASSQESGAGGYEQYF.

The chain couples TRBV18 to TRBJ1-2, with D hard to call. The V end lost 1 base, the J end lost 2 bases, and 20 bases lay between the germline ends. The CDR3 sequence is 18 residues long. Per the germline V gene, CDR1 is KGHSH and CDR2 is LQKENI. This CDR3 reads CASSPLDLSEGLNYGYTF. For the CDR3, the DNA is TGTGCCAGCTCACCACTTGATTTGTCGGAGGGCTTAAACTATGGCTACACCTTC.

The CDR3 here is CASSELGGSSYNEQFF. The CDR3 DNA follows: TGTGCCAGCAGTGAATTAGGCGGGAGCTCCTACAATGAGCAGTTCTTC. V and J are TRBV25-1 and TRBJ2-1; 7 nucleotides line up with TRBD2. This CDR3 has 16 residues. Germline V gene sequence: CDR1 MGHDK, CDR2 SYGVNS. Trimming at V came to 1 base and at J to 0 bases, leaving 3 bases not matched to a gene.

The chain links TRBV6-5 to TRBJ1-5, with D possibly being TRBD1 (6 bases). Germline CDR1 reads MNHEY; CDR2 reads SVGAGI. V lost 4 bases, J lost 5 bases, and 12 bases lay in between. The CDR3 contains 14 residues. The CDR3 here is CASSLNRVDQPQHF. In DNA, the CDR3 is TGTGCCAGCAGTTTAAACAGGGTAGATCAGCCCCAGCATTTT.

V gene TRBV5-6 combines with J gene TRBJ2-7; D perhaps matches TRBD1 (5 bases). The V and J ends lost 4 bases and 3 bases respectively, with 23 bases between them. The CDR3 loop spans 17 amino acids. Germline CDR1 is SGHDT and CDR2 is YYEEEE. CDR3 nucleotides: TGTGCCAGCAGCGGGGCCTCCTACTTCTCCCTTTTCTACGAGCAGTACTTC. It specifies CASSGASYFSLFYEQYF.

The V gene is TRBV30, the J gene TRBJ1-1; D uncertain. Germline values: CDR1 GTSNPN, CDR2 SVGIG (reference sequence). The CDR3 has 17 residues. V was trimmed by 0 bases and J by 1 base, leaving 18 bases between them. The CDR3 reads CAWSVGPLGETNTEAFF. CDR3 DNA sequence: TGTGCCTGGAGTGTAGGCCCCCTCGGGGAGACGAACACTGAAGCTTTCTTT.